This T cell receptor beta chain was sequenced for a study of blood T cell repertoires in COVID-19 (dated by TCRdb to 2018 to 2021). With regard to the full study: Collaborator samples came from the United States, Italy and Spain and covered acute and convalescent phases of COVID-19. The repertoires were released in a freely available public database intended as a resource for research on the immune response to SARS-CoV-2. The dataset comprised deeply sampled blood TCRbeta repertoires from subjects exposed to, actively infected with, or recovered from COVID-19. The samples were drawn from the first 160 participants of the ongoing ImmuneRACE study and from under 1,500 subjects provided by 6 global collaborators. Where available, HLA class I and class II types were taken from metadata supplied by the sample provider and were not determined by assay-based typing. The prospective study material was composed of cDNA or gDNA derived from T cells, B-cell-depleted T cells, or PBMCs. The sample metadata nearly always contained a de-identified subject ID, COVID-19 status, age in years and sex. Overall study outcomes, separate from this receptor: Clinical and demographic metadata were provided uncurated, with the amount varying by source and participant.

Notes on this clone: The antigen this receptor binds is unknown. No quality values exist for individual bases; no much larger clone is one base distant.

The collaborating institutions used their own protocols to collect whole blood in K2EDTA tubes. For TCRbeta analysis, collaborators shipped samples as frozen whole blood, isolated PBMCs, or DNA extracted from either of those sample types. The immunoSEQ Assay, a bias-controlled multiplex PCR, was used to amplify TCRbeta CDR3 regions from genomic DNA. In the source study's methods: The number of nucleated cells in each sample was estimated from the amplification of reference gene primers within the assay. To quantify the absolute abundance of each unique TCRbeta CDR3 rearrangement, sequence reads were collapsed and filtered. Productive Simpson clonality was computed per sample as the square root of Simpson's diversity index over productive rearrangements. The clones in this table, taken by TCRdb from immuneACCESS, are in-frame only. Not every clone is retained; where verified, under half of the shortfall comes from an unresolved V gene, and the cause of the rest is unknown. V and J calls and clone size are those listed in that table; D and trimming were worked out from the DNA. The sample has approximately 150,000 clones on record, over 65% of them singletons. Clones ranked in the top ten supply roughly 4.8% of the sample.

Germline trimming amounts to 4 bases on V and 8 bases on J, with 11 as the count of junction bases outside the gene matches. The CDR3 covers 16 residues, taking in both the cysteine and the phenylalanine. Of all the DNA, just the CDR3 is kept, 48 bases in frame from base 1. The germline V gene yields SGDLS for CDR1 and YYNGEE for CDR2. The sequence was obtained from a human donor in a cohort sampled during active COVID-19. The chain was built from TRBV9 and TRBJ2-3; 12 middle bases align to TRBD1. Sequenced material: peripheral blood. CDR3 loop: CASSPPGQGASLTQYF. The bases are TGTGCCAGCAGCCCCCCGGGACAGGGGGCATCTCTTACGCAGTATTTT.